The 9 T cell receptor beta chains in this list originate from one sample, sequenced in a study of blood T cell repertoires in COVID-19. The data were produced by immunoSEQ multiplex PCR, yet TCRdb's version contains in-frame clones alone and is incomplete. The repertoire holds about 15,000 clones, with around 80% as singletons. The sequenced sample consisted of peripheral blood. These TCRs come from a human donor in a cohort sampled during active COVID-19.

CDR3 in DNA: TGTGCCAGCAGCTCGGTACAGGGGGCAGGCGAGCAGTACTTC. Its protein is CASSSVQGAGEQYF. The V and J genes are TRBV11-2 and TRBJ2-7, with 9 positions matching TRBD1. The V gene's germline CDR1 is SGHAT and CDR2 FQNNGV. V lost 4 bases, J lost 6 bases, and 7 bases stayed unmatched. This CDR3 has 14 amino acids.

V gene TRBV5-4 combines with J gene TRBJ1-6, with D possibly TRBD1 on 6 matching bases. Looked up from germline, CDR1 is SGHNT and CDR2 is YYREEE (reference sequence). This CDR3 contains 13 residues. V was cut by 2 bases and J by 10 bases, with 10 bases left in between. Here the CDR3 reads CASSLQGYSPLHF. The CDR3 region has the DNA TGTGCCAGCAGCTTACAGGGTTACTCACCCCTCCACTTT. Based on the CDR3 plus reference TRBV5-4 and TRBJ1-6, the full variable domain is ETGVTQSPTHLIKTRGQQVTLRCSSQSGHNTVSWYQQALGQGPQFIFQYYREEENGRGNFPPRFSGLQFPNYSSELNVNALELDDSALYLCASSLQGYSPLHFGNGTRLTVT.

This rearrangement joins TRBV6-2 or TRBV6-3 to TRBJ2-6; D is possibly TRBD1 (6 bases). CDR3 length: 17 residues. From germline, CDR1 is MNHEY and CDR2 SVGEGT. Deletions cut 6 bases from V and 0 bases from J, with 15 bases between. CDR3 in DNA: TGTGCCAGCAGCCCCGGGACAAAGAGCTCTGGGGCCAACGTCCTGACTTTC. It specifies CASSPGTKSSGANVLTF.

In its sample, this clone ranks as large. The chain couples TRBV29-1 to TRBJ2-2; 7 nucleotides line up with TRBD2. Germline V gene sequence: CDR1 SQVTM, CDR2 ANQGSEA. J gave up 4 bases and V 6 bases, and 2 bases lay outside the gene matches. This CDR3 spans 12 amino acids. The CDR3 DNA is TGCAGCGTGTCGGGGGGCACCGGGGAGCTGTTTTTT. Translated: CSVSGGTGELFF.

The chain recombines TRBV19 with TRBJ2-1; D uncertain. The V end lost 3 bases, the J end lost 0 bases, and 9 bases lay between the germline ends. There are 15 residues in the CDR3. The V gene's germline CDR1 is LNHDA and CDR2 SQIVND (reference sequence). The CDR3 here is CASSILTGSYNEQFF. The CDR3 DNA sequence: TGTGCCAGTAGTATCTTGACGGGCTCCTACAATGAGCAGTTCTTC.

The V gene is TRBV9, the J gene TRBJ2-1; a weak D match, TRBD2 (6 bases). This CDR3 has 16 amino acids. CDR1 and CDR2 (germline): SGDLS, YYNGEE. Trimming removed 3 bases from V and 7 bases from J, with 20 bases in between. For the CDR3, the DNA is TGTGCCAGCAGCGCCCCTCCCCCGGCGGAGGGGAATGAGCAGTTCTTC. This sequence encodes CASSAPPPAEGNEQFF.

The chain combines TRBV20-1 with TRBJ1-2; a possible D gene is TRBD1 (6 bases). Germline assignment: CDR1 DFQATT and CDR2 SNEGSKA (reference sequence). This CDR3 region has 11 residues. The CDR3 loop reads CTGQGSYGYTF. Written as DNA, the CDR3 is TGCACGGGTCAGGGGAGCTATGGCTACACCTTC.

The J gene is TRBJ1-1, the V gene TRBV4-1; D possibly corresponds to TRBD1 (6 bases). This CDR3 is 15 amino acids long. The germline CDR1 and CDR2 sequences are MGHRA and YSYEKL. V lost 0 bases and J lost 7, with 15 bases in between. The CDR3 spells CASSQDQAGVGEAFF. CDR3 DNA sequence: TGCGCCAGCAGCCAAGATCAGGCAGGGGTCGGTGAAGCTTTCTTT.

The table lists this clone with a few counts. The chain uses TRBV14 and TRBJ2-3; 10 nucleotides agree with TRBD2. The CDR3 length is 16 residues. Germline V gene lookup returns CDR1 SGHDN and CDR2 FVKESK. V lost 3 bases and J lost 6; bases outside the gene matches: 9. For the CDR3, the DNA is TGTGCCAGCAGCCAGGAACCGGGACTAGCGCGGGATACGCAGTATTTT. This translates into CASSQEPGLARDTQYF.